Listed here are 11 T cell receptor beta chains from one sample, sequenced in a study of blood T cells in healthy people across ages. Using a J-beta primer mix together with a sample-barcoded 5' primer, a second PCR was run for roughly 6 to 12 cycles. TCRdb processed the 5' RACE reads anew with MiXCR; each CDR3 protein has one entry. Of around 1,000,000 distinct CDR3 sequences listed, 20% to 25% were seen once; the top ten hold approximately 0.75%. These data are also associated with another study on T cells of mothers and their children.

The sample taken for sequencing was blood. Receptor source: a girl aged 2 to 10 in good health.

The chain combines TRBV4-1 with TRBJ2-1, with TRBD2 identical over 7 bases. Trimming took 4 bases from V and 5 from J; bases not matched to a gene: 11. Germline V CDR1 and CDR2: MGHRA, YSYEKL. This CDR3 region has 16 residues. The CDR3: CASSPQLASYNNEQFF. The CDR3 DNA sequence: TGCGCCAGCAGCCCTCAACTAGCGTCATACAACAATGAGCAGTTCTTC.

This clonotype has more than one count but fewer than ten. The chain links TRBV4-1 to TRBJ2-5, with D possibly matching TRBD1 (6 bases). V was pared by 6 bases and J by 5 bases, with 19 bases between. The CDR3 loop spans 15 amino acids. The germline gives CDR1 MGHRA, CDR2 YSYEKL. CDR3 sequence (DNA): TGCGCCAGCAGTTTTACCGGGACACTGAGGGAGACCCAGTACTTC. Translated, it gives CASSFTGTLRETQYF.

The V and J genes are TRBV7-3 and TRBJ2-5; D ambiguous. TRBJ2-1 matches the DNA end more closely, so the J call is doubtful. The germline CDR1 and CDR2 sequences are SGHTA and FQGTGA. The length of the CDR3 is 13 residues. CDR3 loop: CASSLEQNNEQFF. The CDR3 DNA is TGTGCCAGCAGCTTAGAACAAAACAATGAGCAGTTCTTC.

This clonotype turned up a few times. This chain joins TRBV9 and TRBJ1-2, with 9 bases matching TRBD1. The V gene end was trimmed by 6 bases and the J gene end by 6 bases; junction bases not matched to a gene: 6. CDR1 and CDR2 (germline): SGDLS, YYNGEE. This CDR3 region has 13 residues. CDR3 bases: TGTGCCAGCACCCAAGACAGGGGGGATGGCTACACCTTC. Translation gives CASTQDRGDGYTF.

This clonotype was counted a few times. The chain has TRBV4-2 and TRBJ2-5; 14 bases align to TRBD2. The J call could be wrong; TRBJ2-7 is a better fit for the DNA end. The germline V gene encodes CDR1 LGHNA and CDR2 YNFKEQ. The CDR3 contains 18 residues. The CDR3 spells CASSRGLAGAQSSYEQYF. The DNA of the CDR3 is TGTGCCAGCAGCCGGGGACTAGCGGGGGCCCAAAGCTCCTACGAGCAGTACTTC.

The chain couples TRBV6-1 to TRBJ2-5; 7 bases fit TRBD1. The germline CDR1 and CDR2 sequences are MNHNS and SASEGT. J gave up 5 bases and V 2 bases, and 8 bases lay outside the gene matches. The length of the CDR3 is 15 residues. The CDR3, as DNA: TGTGCCAGCAGTGAACCCGAGACAGGGCAGGAGACCCAGTACTTC. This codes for CASSEPETGQETQYF.

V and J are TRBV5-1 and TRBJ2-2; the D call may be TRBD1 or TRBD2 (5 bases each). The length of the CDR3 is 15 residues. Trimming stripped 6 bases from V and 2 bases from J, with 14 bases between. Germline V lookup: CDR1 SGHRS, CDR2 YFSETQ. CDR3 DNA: TGCGCCAGCATAATGGGAGACAGAAACACCGGGGAGCTGTTTTTT. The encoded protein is CASIMGDRNTGELFF. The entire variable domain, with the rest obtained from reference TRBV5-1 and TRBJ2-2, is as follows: KAGVTQTPRYLIKTRGQQVTLSCSPISGHRSVSWYQQTPGQGLQFLFEYFSETQRNKGNFPGRFSGRQFSNSRSEMNVSTLELGDSALYLCASIMGDRNTGELFFGEGSRLTVL.

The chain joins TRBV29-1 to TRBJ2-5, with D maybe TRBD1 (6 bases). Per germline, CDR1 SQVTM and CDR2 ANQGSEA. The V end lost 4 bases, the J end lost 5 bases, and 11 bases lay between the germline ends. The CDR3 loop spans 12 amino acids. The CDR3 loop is CSVVNRVETQYF. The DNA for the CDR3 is TGCAGCGTTGTGAACAGGGTCGAGACCCAGTACTTC.

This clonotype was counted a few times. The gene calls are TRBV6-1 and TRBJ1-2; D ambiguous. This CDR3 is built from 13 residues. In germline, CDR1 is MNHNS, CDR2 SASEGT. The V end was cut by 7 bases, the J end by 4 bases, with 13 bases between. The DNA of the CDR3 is TGTGCCAGCATTGGTGGCGCTAGCTATGGCTACACCTTC. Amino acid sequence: CASIGGASYGYTF.

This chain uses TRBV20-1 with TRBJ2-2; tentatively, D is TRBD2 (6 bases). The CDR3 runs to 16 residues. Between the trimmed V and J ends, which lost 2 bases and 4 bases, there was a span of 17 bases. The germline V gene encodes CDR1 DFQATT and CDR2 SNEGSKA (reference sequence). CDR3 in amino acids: CSARQHYPGSTGELFF. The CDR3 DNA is TGCAGTGCTAGACAACACTACCCCGGGAGCACCGGGGAGCTGTTTTTT.

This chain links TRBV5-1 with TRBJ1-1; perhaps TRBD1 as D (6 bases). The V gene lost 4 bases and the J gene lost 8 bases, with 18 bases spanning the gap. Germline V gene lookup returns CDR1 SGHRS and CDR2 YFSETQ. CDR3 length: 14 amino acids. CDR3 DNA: TGCGCCAGCAGCACCGGACAGAGCTCGAGGGAAGCTTTCTTT. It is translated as CASSTGQSSREAFF.